This passage covers 32 T cell receptor beta chains from one sample sequenced in a study of shared clonotypes between healthy human individuals. Sequenced by immunoSEQ multiplex PCR; TCRdb stores in-frame clones only, minus some. The sample includes roughly 700,000 clones, around 67% of them seen just once. The source material was memory CD4+ T cells sorted from blood. Documented subset: CD45RA-negative fraction. The receptor source for this set is a woman under 40 in good health.

The count of this clone is one. A far more abundant clone sits one base away, making this likely a read error. This sequence joins TRBV5-4 and TRBJ2-7; TRBD1 matches 7 bases. Germline V gene sequence: CDR1 SGHNT, CDR2 YYREEE (reference sequence). Losses at the gene ends were 4 bases for V and 1 base for J; bases not matched to a gene: 2. The CDR3 covers 13 residues. Written as DNA, the CDR3 is TGTGCCAGCAGCCTGGGACAGTCCTACGAGCAGTACTTC. Amino acid sequence: CASSLGQSYEQYF.

The J gene is TRBJ2-1, the V gene TRBV11-3; D is possibly TRBD1 (5 bases). Germline V gene lookup returns CDR1 SGHNT and CDR2 YENEEA. The CDR3 spans 15 residues. Trimming removed 3 bases at V and 4 bases at J, with 13 bases between. The DNA for the CDR3 is TGTGCCAGCAGCTTGAGCAGGGCCTTATACAATGAGCAGTTCTTC. Amino acid sequence: CASSLSRALYNEQFF.

The rearrangement joins TRBV5-1 to TRBJ2-7; maybe TRBD2 (6 bases). The CDR3 is 16 residues long. Trimming shortened V by 1 base and J by 6 bases, and 20 bases separated the two germline ends. Germline CDR1 SGHRS, CDR2 YFSETQ. In nucleotides, the CDR3 is TGCGCCAGCAGCTTGACCACTCAGGGAGGTGGAGGCGAGCAGTACTTC. Translation gives CASSLTTQGGGGEQYF.

The rearrangement links TRBV6-6 to TRBJ1-1; D perhaps matches TRBD1 (5 bases). CDR1 is MNHNY and CDR2 is SVGAGI in the germline V gene (reference sequence). The length of the CDR3 is 12 residues. Trimming took 8 bases from V and 14 from J, leaving 21 bases between them. CDR3 in DNA: TGTGCCAGCGGCGAGGACACCCTTTACGGCTTCTTT. This codes for CASGEDTLYGFF.

The chain recombines TRBV28 with TRBJ1-5; no clear D. Trimming took 4 bases from V and 2 from J, leaving 9 bases between them. Germline CDR1 is MDHEN and CDR2 is SYDVKM. The CDR3 has 14 residues. DNA of the CDR3: TGTGCCAGCAGTTCGCACGGGGGCAATCAGCCCCAGCATTTT. It encodes CASSSHGGNQPQHF.

This chain joins TRBV6-5 and TRBJ2-2, with D possibly matching TRBD1 (6 bases). CDR3 size: 15 residues. CDR1 MNHEY and CDR2 SVGAGI come from the germline V gene. Trimming took off 6 bases at V and 1 base at J, with 12 bases between the two ends. The CDR3 protein is CASSTRDKNTGELFF. The CDR3 DNA reads as TGTGCCAGCAGCACCCGGGACAAGAACACCGGGGAGCTGTTTTTT.

The chain combines TRBV5-4 with TRBJ2-1, with D tentatively TRBD2 (6 bases). Germline loops: CDR1 SGHNT, CDR2 YYREEE (reference sequence). V was clipped by 3 bases and J by 0 bases, with 16 bases between them. The CDR3 loop spans 17 amino acids. CDR3 sequence: CASSSPSGLSSYNEQFF. The CDR3, as DNA: TGTGCCAGCAGCTCACCCAGCGGGCTGAGCTCCTACAATGAGCAGTTCTTC.

The chain combines TRBV5-6 with TRBJ2-5, with 7 bases fitting TRBD2. The J segment lost 1 base and the V segment lost 4 bases, leaving 7 bases of the junction unmatched. The CDR3 is made up of 15 amino acids. CDR1 is SGHDT and CDR2 is YYEEEE in the germline V gene. The CDR3 DNA is TGTGCCAGCAGCAAAACCTCGGGGGGCCAAGAGACCCAGTACTTC. Translated, it gives CASSKTSGGQETQYF.

The chain links TRBV2 to TRBJ2-7, with 8 bases aligning to TRBD1. The CDR3 extends over 13 amino acids. Germline V CDR1 and CDR2: SNHLY, FYNNEI. The junction had 12 bases not matched to a gene; V was cut back by 10 bases and J by 7 bases. The chain's CDR3 is CATRGQGTGEQYF. The CDR3 DNA reads TGTGCCACCCGAGGACAGGGAACTGGTGAGCAGTACTTC.

The rearrangement links TRBV18 to TRBJ1-2; maybe TRBD1 (6 bases). The CDR3 spans 13 residues. Germline loops: CDR1 KGHSH, CDR2 LQKENI. V dropped 8 bases and J dropped 3 bases, with 13 bases sitting between them. CDR3 in amino acids: CASASGADYGYTF. The CDR3 nucleotides read TGTGCCAGCGCTTCAGGGGCCGACTATGGCTACACCTTC.

This clone turned up a few times. The chain carries TRBV28 and TRBJ1-3; perhaps TRBD1 as D (5 bases). The CDR3 runs 15 residues. Germline V gene sequence: CDR1 MDHEN, CDR2 SYDVKM. Trimming shortened V by 2 bases and J by 0 bases, and 8 bases separated the two germline ends. CDR3 amino acids: CASSLGAGSGNTIYF. In nucleotides, the CDR3 is TGTGCCAGCAGTTTAGGGGCAGGCTCTGGAAACACCATATATTTT.

The rearrangement links TRBV14 to TRBJ2-7; 7 nucleotides align to TRBD1. J was trimmed by 2 bases and V by 5 bases; bases with no gene match: 9. The germline gives CDR1 SGHDN, CDR2 FVKESK. This CDR3 region has 15 residues. This CDR3 reads CASSRSRGRTYEQYF. As DNA, the CDR3 is TGTGCCAGCAGCAGAAGCAGGGGGAGAACCTACGAGCAGTACTTC.

This chain links TRBV5-1 with TRBJ2-1, with 7 bases lining up with TRBD1. V trimming: 4 bases; J trimming: 8 bases; junction bases outside the gene matches: 15. Germline values: CDR1 SGHRS, CDR2 YFSETQ. The CDR3 consists of 16 residues. In DNA form, the CDR3 reads TGCGCCAGCAGCAACGCACAGGGGCCGCCTTTGGATGAGCAGTTCTTC. This sequence encodes CASSNAQGPPLDEQFF.

The V and J genes are TRBV5-4 and TRBJ2-7; TRBD2 matches at 9 bases. The CDR3 loop spans 15 amino acids. From germline, CDR1 is SGHNT and CDR2 YYREEE (reference sequence). The J segment lost 3 bases and the V segment lost 3 bases, leaving 7 bases of the junction unmatched. The CDR3 DNA is TGTGCCAGCAGCTCGGGTGTACTAGCGGGCTACGAGCAGTACTTC. Its translation: CASSSGVLAGYEQYF.

The rearrangement links TRBV30 to TRBJ1-4, with a weak D call TRBD1 (5 bases). This CDR3 has 15 residues. Trimming cost V 2 bases and J 7 bases, with 17 bases left between them. Germline values: CDR1 GTSNPN, CDR2 SVGIG (reference sequence). DNA for the CDR3: TGTGCCTGGAGTCGCTTTGAGGGGTATGCTGAAAAACTGTTTTTT. This gives the protein CAWSRFEGYAEKLFF.

The chain uses TRBV28 and TRBJ2-1; TRBD2 might be the D (6 bases). The germline gives CDR1 MDHEN, CDR2 SYDVKM. Deletions cut 5 bases from V and 2 bases from J, with 16 bases between. The CDR3 runs to 16 residues. The CDR3 DNA reads TGTGCCAGCAGTGCGACGGGAGATCGCCCCTACAATGAGCAGTTCTTC. Its translation: CASSATGDRPYNEQFF.

A few counts support this clone. This rearrangement joins TRBV6-4 to TRBJ2-2; maybe TRBD1 (5 bases). The V gene lost 4 bases and the J gene lost 6 bases, with 9 bases spanning the gap. CDR1 is MRHNA, CDR2 SNTAGT, per germline. CDR3 length: 13 residues. The CDR3 DNA reads as TGTGCCAGCAGTGCCAGGGTACCCGGGGAGCTGTTTTTT. Its protein is CASSARVPGELFF.

Here the CDR3 DNA reads TGTGCCAGCAGAGCTCTCGGCTGGACTGAAGCTTTCTTT. Translated, it gives CASRALGWTEAFF. The chain is built from TRBV6-6 and TRBJ1-1; no firm D call. Trimming removed 6 bases at V and 5 bases at J, with 13 bases between. The CDR3 loop spans 13 amino acids. Germline V lookup: CDR1 MNHNY, CDR2 SVGAGI (reference sequence).

The chain uses TRBV6-1 and TRBJ2-2; D uncertain. Germline CDR1 is MNHNS and CDR2 is SASEGT. The V end was cut by 6 bases, the J end by 6 bases, with 14 bases between. The CDR3 is 14 residues long. The chain's CDR3 is CASRKVTVSGELFF. CDR3 in DNA: TGTGCCAGCAGGAAGGTAACTGTATCCGGGGAGCTGTTTTTT.

This clone occurred a few times. The chain joins TRBV5-5 to TRBJ2-7; D is unresolved. The CDR3 spans 13 residues. In germline, CDR1 is SGHKS, CDR2 YYEKEE (reference sequence). Between the trimmed V and J ends, which lost 0 bases and 2 bases, there was a span of 6 bases. The CDR3 region has the DNA TGTGCCAGCAGCTTGGAGGTACCCTACGAGCAGTACTTC. This translates into CASSLEVPYEQYF.

CDR3 in amino acids: CASSQEESPDTQYF. The CDR3 bases are TGTGCCAGCAGCCAAGAAGAAAGTCCAGATACGCAGTATTTT. This chain joins TRBV4-2 and TRBJ2-3; no clear D. Germline V gene data show CDR1 as LGHNA and CDR2 as YNFKEQ. This CDR3 spans 14 amino acids. The V end was cut by 0 bases, the J end by 4 bases, with 8 bases between.

V is TRBV10-2 and J is TRBJ2-7; D is unresolved. The CDR3 contains 14 residues. Trimming shortened V by 6 bases and J by 6 bases, and 18 bases separated the two germline ends. The germline gives CDR1 WSHSY, CDR2 SAAADI. The CDR3 DNA sequence: TGCGCCAGCAGAAGGACCGACGCTCAAGGCGAGCAGTACTTC. This sequence encodes CASRRTDAQGEQYF.

The CDR3 sequence: CASTAGIPNTGELFF. DNA of the CDR3: TGTGCCAGCACAGCGGGAATTCCTAACACCGGGGAGCTGTTTTTT. The rearrangement links TRBV11-2 to TRBJ2-2; 7 bases map to TRBD2. The CDR3 extends over 15 amino acids. The trim removed 7 bases at V and 2 bases at J, leaving 7 bases unmatched. The germline gives CDR1 SGHAT, CDR2 FQNNGV.

This chain connects TRBV28 to TRBJ1-5; the D is unclear. Germline CDR1 MDHEN, CDR2 SYDVKM. The CDR3 sequence is 12 residues long. DNA of the CDR3: TGTGCATTGGGAGGTTACGATCAGCCCCAGCATTTT. It encodes CALGGYDQPQHF.

V is TRBV27 and J is TRBJ1-5; D ambiguous. Germline V gene sequence: CDR1 MNHEY, CDR2 SMNVEV (reference sequence). This CDR3 contains 13 residues. Deletions cut 5 bases from V and 2 bases from J, with 7 bases between. The CDR3 DNA follows: TGTGCCAGCAGTACCATCGGCAATCAGCCCCAGCATTTT. Residues: CASSTIGNQPQHF.

The CDR3 DNA sequence: TGTGCCTGGAGTGCCACAATGCCGAACACTGAAGCTTTCTTT. It specifies CAWSATMPNTEAFF. The chain has TRBV30 and TRBJ1-1; no firm D call. V lost 1 base to trimming and J lost 1 base, with 10 bases between them. Germline V CDR1 and CDR2: GTSNPN, SVGIG (reference sequence). This CDR3 is built from 14 residues. Complete variable domain (other parts from reference TRBV30 and TRBJ1-1): SQTIHQWPATLVQPVGSPLSLECTVEGTSNPNLYWYRQAAGRGLQLLFYSVGIGQISSEVPQNLSASRPQDRQFILSSKKLLLSDSGFYLCAWSATMPNTEAFFGQGTRLTVV.

The chain carries TRBV6-5 and TRBJ1-4; the match to TRBD1 covers 9 bases. Per the germline V gene, CDR1 is MNHEY and CDR2 is SVGAGI. The J segment lost 7 bases and the V segment lost 6 bases, leaving 6 bases of the junction unmatched. The length of the CDR3 is 14 residues. Here the CDR3 DNA reads TGTGCCAGCAGCCTACAGGGGGCCGGTGAAAAACTGTTTTTT. This gives the protein CASSLQGAGEKLFF.

The V gene is TRBV28, the J gene TRBJ2-3, with 10 positions matching TRBD2. The CDR3 totals 17 residues. Unmatched junction bases numbered 12, after V lost 5 bases and J lost 4 bases. Germline CDR1 is MDHEN and CDR2 is SYDVKM. DNA of the CDR3: TGTGCCAGCAGTCCCGACCCTAGCGGGAGAGGCGCAGATACGCAGTATTTT. This gives the protein CASSPDPSGRGADTQYF.

The genes are TRBV10-3 and TRBJ2-1; 10 bases fit TRBD1. V lost 6 bases to trimming and J lost 5 bases; unmatched junction nucleotides: 7. Germline-derived CDR1 and CDR2 are ENHRY and SYGVKD. This CDR3 region has 15 residues. CDR3 protein: CAIRPGTGVNNEQFF. In nucleotides, the CDR3 is TGTGCCATCAGACCAGGGACAGGGGTAAACAATGAGCAGTTCTTC.

This clone was observed a single time. This chain uses TRBV7-8 with TRBJ1-5; D not resolved. Germline values: CDR1 SGHVS, CDR2 FQNEAQ. The CDR3 runs to 14 residues. The V and J ends lost 5 bases and 0 bases respectively, with 8 bases between them. The CDR3 here is CASSTRISNQPQHF. The CDR3 coding sequence is TGTGCCAGCAGCACCCGCATTAGCAATCAGCCCCAGCATTTT.

The gene calls are TRBV5-5 and TRBJ2-5; 10 bases agree with TRBD1. The germline V gene encodes CDR1 SGHKS and CDR2 YYEKEE (reference sequence). The CDR3 has 17 amino acids. With 3 bases clipped from V and 4 bases from J, the junction kept 12 bases outside the gene matches. CDR3 sequence: CASSSPGQGILGETQYF. CDR3 coding DNA: TGTGCCAGCAGCTCCCCGGGACAGGGGATATTGGGAGAGACCCAGTACTTC.

This chain connects TRBV6-6 to TRBJ1-5, with a possible D match to TRBD1 (5 bases). The CDR3 is 13 residues long. V lost 9 bases and J 4 bases, leaving 13 bases between the germline ends. Germline CDR1 and CDR2: MNHNY and SVGAGI (reference sequence). The CDR3 protein is CASIRGSNQPQHF. DNA of the CDR3: TGTGCCAGTATTAGGGGATCTAATCAGCCCCAGCATTTT.